The clone carrying this TCR beta chain is a singleton in its sample. This specimen comes from a study of cytomegalovirus exposure and HLA in healthy donors. The CDR3 runs 13 residues. V lost 7 bases to trimming and J lost 1 base, with 9 bases between them. CDR1 is WSHSY and CDR2 is SAAADI in the germline V gene. The PCR made use of 60 Vbeta and 13 Jbeta primers. Sequencing was performed with immunoSEQ multiplex PCR; in TCRdb, only in-frame clones are kept and a portion is missing. The sample lists approximately 78,000 clones; about 88% were seen once. The chain has TRBV10-2 and TRBJ2-3; D is unresolved. This TCR came from a woman between 45 and 65 years old in good health and CMV-seronegative. The source material was PBMCs. In DNA form, the CDR3 reads TGCGCCAGCACCTTTGCGGGCACAGATACGCAGTATTTT. It encodes CASTFAGTDTQYF.